This T cell receptor beta chain was captured by sequencing in a study of T cells in localized non-small cell lung cancer. The table came from immunoSEQ multiplex PCR; TCRdb's copy has only in-frame clones and leaves some out. This sample has around 50,000 clones, with 86% found just once. Study observations and caveats: Elevated blood T cell density was associated with longer overall survival. One tumor region alone was sequenced, and heterogeneity therefore remains possible. Uninvolved adjacent lung had higher T cell clonality than tumor and all other tissues. A median about 56 of the top 100 tumor clones appeared in adjacent lung.

The CDR3 is 13 amino acids. J gave up 4 bases and V 6 bases, and 6 bases lay outside the gene matches. CDR1 is MDHEN, CDR2 SYDVKM, per germline. Concerning this clone: Its antigen is not known.

The receptor was derived from an older male donor with stage III squamous cell lung carcinoma. The genes are TRBV28 and TRBJ2-7; 7 positions agree with TRBD1. The input for sequencing was peripheral blood, taken before any cancer treatment. The chain's CDR3 is CASRPGQTYEQYF. The CDR3 region has the DNA TGTGCCAGCAGGCCGGGACAGACATACGAGCAGTACTTC.